This TCR beta chain was recovered during a study of blood T cell repertoires in COVID-19. Study background: Whether acute or convalescent, the COVID-19 samples came from the United States, Italy and Spain. The analysed material was cDNA or gDNA that came from T cells, B-cell-depleted T cells, or PBMCs.

Trimming removed 1 base from V and 7 bases from J, with 17 bases in between. Germline loops: CDR1 SEHNR, CDR2 FQNEAQ (reference sequence). This CDR3 contains 15 residues. Under the authors' procedure: Researchers report that nucleated cell counts were estimated from reference gene primer amplification. Sequencing was performed with immunoSEQ multiplex PCR; in TCRdb, only in-frame clones are kept and a portion is missing. Clone size and the V and J calls come from that table; the DNA yielded D and trimming. The sample lists fewer than 300,000 clones, around 82% seen once, with 3.1% in the top ten. The chain couples TRBV7-9 to TRBJ2-7; perhaps TRBD1 as D (6 bases). Sequencing was carried out using peripheral blood. This TCR was recovered from a woman younger than 35 with acute or convalescent COVID-19. In nucleotides, the CDR3 is TGTGCCAGCAGCTTAGGGGGGACACCAATCCTAGAGCAGTACTTC. It translates to CASSLGGTPILEQYF. The whole variable domain, filled in from reference TRBV7-9 and TRBJ2-7, reads DTGVSQNPRHKITKRGQNVTFRCDPISEHNRLYWYRQTLGQGPEFLTYFQNEAQLEKSRLLSDRFSAERPKGSFSTLEIQRTEQGDSAMYLCASSLGGTPILEQYFGPGTRLTVT.